Listed below are T cell receptor beta chains from one sample, sequenced in a study of shared clonotypes between healthy human individuals. TCRdb's table, derived via immunoSEQ multiplex PCR, lists solely in-frame clones and lacks some. The table includes approximately 1.5 million clones, under 99% detected once. Sequencing input: naive CD4+ T cells sorted from blood. These receptor sequences come from a man aged 25 to 45 in good health. CDR3s include the opening cysteine and the closing phenylalanine or tryptophan. Each record gives: V gene, D gene, J gene, clone size, CDR3 protein, CDR3 DNA. D genes are given only for firm matches. A row's size may be missing; if present it is once, few, many or a size class.

>TRBV4-3|TRBD2|TRBJ2-3|-
CASSQGILAGGRTDTQYF
TGCGCCAGCAGCCAAGGGATACTAGCGGGAGGAAGGACAGATACGCAGTATTTT
>TRBV5-5|-|TRBJ1-5|-
CASSLGEGRGQPQHF
TGTGCCAGCAGCTTGGGGGAGGGGAGAGGTCAGCCCCAGCATTTT
>TRBV21-1|-|TRBJ2-7|-
CASGGGLGGLEADEQYF
TGTGCCAGCGGCGGAGGCCTGGGGGGCCTAGAGGCCGACGAGCAGTACTTC
>TRBV28|-|TRBJ2-2|-
CASSFSPPGELFF
TGTGCCAGCAGTTTTTCCCCTCCAGGGGAGCTGTTTTTT
>TRBV5-4|TRBD1|TRBJ2-7|once
CASSEPGQSQYEQYF
TGTGCCAGCAGCGAGCCGGGACAGTCTCAGTACGAGCAGTACTTC
>TRBV9|-|TRBJ2-1|-
CASSVVSGRLSYNEQFF
TGTGCCAGCAGCGTAGTTAGCGGACGTCTCTCCTACAATGAGCAGTTCTTC
>TRBV18|-|TRBJ1-1|-
CASSPPWGSTEAFF
TGTGCCAGCTCACCACCATGGGGGAGCACTGAAGCTTTCTTT
>TRBV5-1|-|TRBJ2-3|once
CASSLVPGDTQYF
TGCGCCAGCAGCTTAGTCCCGGGAGATACGCAGTATTTT
>TRBV19|-|TRBJ2-1|-
CASRITSSPWDEQFF
TGTGCCAGTAGAATCACTAGCAGTCCTTGGGATGAGCAGTTCTTC
>TRBV14|TRBD1|TRBJ2-1|-
CASSLRTGGYNEQFF
TGTGCCAGCAGCCTCCGGACAGGGGGGTACAATGAGCAGTTCTTC
>TRBV25-1|-|TRBJ2-7|-
CASSDSRTGAYEQYF
TGTGCCAGCAGTGACTCCCGGACTGGTGCCTACGAGCAGTACTTC
>TRBV11-3|TRBD1|TRBJ2-5|-
CASSHRDRGEETQYF
TGTGCCAGCAGTCACCGGGACAGGGGGGAAGAGACCCAGTACTTC
>TRBV15|-|TRBJ2-1|-
CATRTMYNEQFF
TGTGCCACCAGAACTATGTACAATGAGCAGTTCTTC
>TRBV30|-|TRBJ1-2|once
CAWSKTGIAGGYTF
TGTGCCTGGAGCAAAACAGGGATTGCGGGAGGCTACACCTTC
>TRBV10-3|TRBD1|TRBJ1-1|-
CAISTGVNTEAFF
TGTGCCATCAGCACAGGGGTGAACACTGAAGCTTTCTTT
>TRBV7-6|-|TRBJ1-5|-
CASSPMGDQPQHF
TGTGCCAGCAGCCCAATGGGGGATCAGCCCCAGCATTTT
>TRBV7-6|-|TRBJ2-5|-
CASSHGGLQETQYF
TGTGCCAGCAGCCATGGGGGATTACAAGAGACCCAGTACTTC
>TRBV15|-|TRBJ1-2|-
CATSRDRQGIGYTF
TGTGCCACCAGCAGAGATAGGCAGGGGATTGGCTACACCTTC
>TRBV4-2|TRBD2|TRBJ2-1|-
CASSPVVAGGSYNEQFF
TGTGCCAGCAGCCCAGTCGTAGCGGGAGGGTCCTACAATGAGCAGTTCTTC
>TRBV28|TRBD2|TRBJ2-1|-
CASSPTSVISSYNEQFF
TGTGCCAGCAGTCCGACTAGCGTCATTAGCTCCTACAATGAGCAGTTCTTC
>TRBV7-9|TRBD1|TRBJ2-5|-
CASSLTGFQGALRGETQYF
TGTGCCAGCAGCTTAACCGGCTTTCAGGGGGCTTTACGGGGAGAGACCCAGTACTTC
>TRBV7-9|TRBD1|TRBJ1-2|-
CASSPSTGSVNYGYTF
TGTGCCAGCAGCCCATCGACAGGGAGCGTGAACTATGGCTACACCTTC
>TRBV9|-|TRBJ2-3|-
CASSVAKRPWDTQYF
TGTGCCAGCAGCGTAGCTAAGAGACCGTGGGATACGCAGTATTTT
>TRBV28|-|TRBJ2-7|once
CASSSGPIYEQYF
TGTGCCAGCAGTTCCGGGCCAATCTACGAGCAGTACTTC
>TRBV10-3|-|TRBJ2-1|-
CAISEGGNEQFF
TGTGCCATCAGTGAGGGGGGAAATGAGCAGTTCTTC
>TRBV28|TRBD2|TRBJ2-7|-
CASRVLAGESYEQYF
TGTGCCAGCAGAGTTCTAGCGGGAGAATCCTACGAGCAGTACTTC